This entry lists 28 T cell receptor beta chains sequenced from one sample in a study of T cell responses to AZD1222 COVID-19 vaccine. TCRdb keeps only in-frame clones here, not all; method: immunoSEQ multiplex PCR. The sample yields about 77,000 clones, 92% seen once. The sample here was peripheral blood, taken 28 days after the second AZD1222 dose. Every receptor here comes from an adult who received the AZD1222 COVID-19 vaccine.

As for this clone: The germline gene is not matched at one end of the junction; a read error may be the cause. The chain has TRBV30 and TRBJ2-1; perhaps TRBD2 as D (6 bases). The CDR3 extends over 15 amino acids. CDR1 and CDR2 from the germline V gene are GTSNPN and SVGIG (reference sequence). Here the CDR3 reads CVWRVGVGAEHEQFF. For the CDR3, the DNA is TGTGTCTGGAGGGTAGGGGTGGGAGCGGAACATGAGCAGTTCTTC.

The rearrangement uses TRBV5-1 and TRBJ2-4; maybe TRBD2 (6 bases). This CDR3 contains 19 residues. Deletions cut 1 base from V and 0 bases from J, with 20 bases between. From germline, CDR1 is SGHRS and CDR2 YFSETQ. Here the CDR3 DNA reads TGCGCCAGCAGCTTGTATTGGCGGGATTATGAACTAGCCAAAAACATTCAGTACTTC. Translation: CASSLYWRDYELAKNIQYF. Full variable domain (remainder filled in from reference TRBV5-1 and TRBJ2-4): KAGVTQTPRYLIKTRGQQVTLSCSPISGHRSVSWYQQTPGQGLQFLFEYFSETQRNKGNFPGRFSGRQFSNSRSEMNVSTLELGDSALYLCASSLYWRDYELAKNIQYFGAGTRLSVL.

The V call is TRBV11-3, the J call TRBJ2-7; weak D call: TRBD2 (6 bases). The CDR3 has 18 amino acids. Trimming cost V 9 bases and J 3 bases, with 30 bases left between them. The V gene's germline CDR1 is SGHNT and CDR2 YENEEA. The DNA for the CDR3 is TGTGCCAGAGGGGTGGGGCACCGGAGTGGGAGGCCATACTACGAGCAGTACTTC. This gives the protein CARGVGHRSGRPYYEQYF.

The rearrangement uses TRBV7-2 and TRBJ2-7, with 9 bases that match TRBD1. The V and J ends lost 1 base and 9 bases, in that order; junction bases with no gene match: 16. This CDR3 comprises 17 residues. Germline loops: CDR1 SGHTA, CDR2 FQGNSA. The CDR3 DNA reads TGTGCCAGCAGCTTAGGGTCCTTCCGGGACAGGGTTAAGGTGCAGTACTTC. This translates into CASSLGSFRDRVKVQYF.

The V call is TRBV19, the J call TRBJ2-2; 11 positions agree with TRBD2. With V trimmed by 5 bases and J by 4 bases, 3 bases remained unmatched. Germline lookup yields CDR1 LNHDA and CDR2 SQIVND (reference sequence). The CDR3 loop spans 15 amino acids. The CDR3 region has the DNA TGTGCCAGTAGTGTAGCGGGAGGGGTCACCGGGGAGCTGTTTTTT. This gives the protein CASSVAGGVTGELFF. Supplemented by reference TRBV19 and TRBJ2-2, the full variable domain reads DGGITQSPKYLFRKEGQNVTLSCEQNLNHDAMYWYRQDPGQGLRLIYYSQIVNDFQKGDIAEGYSVSREKKESFPLTVTSAQKNPTAFYLCASSVAGGVTGELFFGEGSRLTVL.

V usage is TRBV6-5 and J usage is TRBJ1-2, with a weak D call TRBD1 (5 bases). V lost 8 bases and J lost 5, with 12 bases in between. Looked up from germline, CDR1 is MNHEY and CDR2 is SVGAGI. The CDR3 has 12 amino acids. The CDR3 region is CASGRQYYGYTF. DNA of the CDR3: TGTGCCAGCGGGAGACAGTATTATGGCTACACCTTC.

This chain's CDR3 is CASSHRGQGETGELFF. CDR3 bases: TGTGCCAGCAGCCATAGGGGACAGGGAGAAACCGGGGAGCTGTTTTTT. The chain joins TRBV3-1 (or the pseudogene TRBV3-2) to TRBJ2-2; 9 bases align to TRBD1. Germline V gene sequence: CDR1 LGHDT, CDR2 YNNKEL (reference sequence). The CDR3 is made up of 16 amino acids. V lost 3 bases, J lost 5 bases, and 7 bases stayed unmatched.

The chain carries TRBV27 and TRBJ2-1; weak D call: TRBD1 (6 bases). This CDR3 has 14 amino acids. Trimming cost V 2 bases and J 4 bases, with 9 bases left between them. In germline, CDR1 is MNHEY, CDR2 SMNVEV (reference sequence). The CDR3 DNA follows: TGTGCCAGCAGTTTAGCCAGGGGATACAATGAGCAGTTCTTC. This encodes CASSLARGYNEQFF.

The chain carries TRBV11-2 and TRBJ1-1; 9 bases align to TRBD1. V lost 1 base, J lost 11 bases, and 8 bases stayed unmatched. Germline CDR1 SGHAT, CDR2 FQNNGV. There are 14 residues in the CDR3. CDR3 coding DNA: TGTGCCAGCAGCTTAGTTAGACAGGGGGTAGGGGCTTTCTTT. It encodes CASSLVRQGVGAFF.

DNA for the CDR3: TGTGCCAGCAGTCGGTCGGACAGGGTGGAGACCCAGTACTTC. Protein: CASSRSDRVETQYF. The chain couples TRBV27 to TRBJ2-5; 8 bases line up with TRBD1. This CDR3 is built from 14 residues. The germline CDR1 and CDR2 sequences are MNHEY and SMNVEV (reference sequence). V lost 5 bases and J lost 5; bases outside the gene matches: 7.

The chain uses TRBV7-9 and TRBJ1-2; D possibly corresponds to TRBD1 (6 bases). Trimming stripped 5 bases from V and 4 bases from J, with 17 bases between. The CDR3 covers 15 residues. Germline-derived CDR1 and CDR2 are SEHNR and FQNEAQ (reference sequence). In nucleotides, the CDR3 is TGTGCCAGCAGCCCCTCTTCCGGGGGGGCCTATGGCTACACCTTC. Translated, it gives CASSPSSGGAYGYTF.

The chain joins TRBV27 to TRBJ1-5; TRBD1 is a possible D gene (6 bases). Per the germline V gene, CDR1 is MNHEY and CDR2 is SMNVEV (reference sequence). V lost 5 bases, J lost 6 bases, and 14 bases lay in between. This CDR3 has 14 amino acids. In DNA, the CDR3 is TGTGCCAGCAGTACACAGGGAGAGGGTCAGCCCCAGCATTTT. It translates to CASSTQGEGQPQHF.

The gene calls are TRBV5-6 and TRBJ2-1, with D unresolved. The V gene lost 1 base and the J gene lost 4 bases, with 6 bases spanning the gap. Germline CDR1 SGHDT, CDR2 YYEEEE. The CDR3 has 13 amino acids. The CDR3: CASSLLRYNEQFF. DNA for the CDR3: TGTGCCAGCAGCTTGTTAAGATACAATGAGCAGTTCTTC. The entire variable domain, with the rest obtained from reference TRBV5-6 and TRBJ2-1, is as follows: DAGVTQSPTHLIKTRGQQVTLRCSPKSGHDTVSWYQQALGQGPQFIFQYYEEEERQRGNFPDRFSGHQFPNYSSELNVNALLLGDSALYLCASSLLRYNEQFFGPGTRLTVL.

The chain uses TRBV7-2 and TRBJ2-4, with a weak D call TRBD1 (6 bases). The CDR3 covers 17 residues. Germline assignment: CDR1 SGHTA and CDR2 FQGNSA. Trimming took off 0 bases at V and 0 bases at J, with 12 bases between the two ends. The CDR3 spells CASSLAQAGVAKNIQYF. The CDR3 region has the DNA TGTGCCAGCAGCTTAGCCCAAGCAGGGGTAGCCAAAAACATTCAGTACTTC.

The rearrangement uses TRBV4-1 and TRBJ1-2; D not certain. V was cut by 3 bases and J by 4 bases, with 15 bases left in between. CDR3 length: 15 amino acids. Per the germline V gene, CDR1 is MGHRA and CDR2 is YSYEKL. The CDR3 DNA follows: TGCGCCAGCAGCCATTCCTTCGAGGTGCTCTATGGCTACACCTTC. The encoded protein is CASSHSFEVLYGYTF.

The count of this clone is one. The genes are TRBV2 and TRBJ1-1; D uncertain. Germline V gene data show CDR1 as SNHLY and CDR2 as FYNNEI. V dropped 9 bases and J dropped 6 bases, with 11 bases sitting between them. The CDR3 length is 11 residues. CDR3 residues: CARRMKPEAFF. CDR3 nucleotide sequence: TGTGCCAGACGGATGAAACCTGAAGCTTTCTTT.

The chain has TRBV7-3 and TRBJ2-3; D remains ambiguous. CDR1 is SGHTA, CDR2 FQGTGA, per germline. Trimming took off 5 bases at V and 5 bases at J, with 11 bases between the two ends. This CDR3 region has 13 residues. For the CDR3, the DNA is TGTGCCAGCAGCCTATCGTGGCGAGATACGCAGTATTTT. It is translated as CASSLSWRDTQYF.

The rearrangement joins TRBV24-1 to TRBJ2-2; 12 bases are a match to TRBD2. Germline-derived CDR1 and CDR2 are KGHDR and SFDVKD. CDR3 size: 16 residues. V shed 2 bases and J 6 bases; nucleotides not matched to a gene: 3. The CDR3 protein is CATSDYTSGRSGELFF. The CDR3 DNA reads as TGTGCCACCAGTGATTATACTAGCGGGAGGTCCGGGGAGCTGTTTTTT.

This clone was found a few times. This chain uses TRBV6-1 with TRBJ2-1, with D uncertain. Germline CDR1 MNHNS, CDR2 SASEGT. The CDR3 is 14 residues long. V was clipped by 1 base and J by 7 bases, with 11 bases between them. Here the CDR3 reads CASSEVAAWNEQFF. CDR3 sequence (DNA): TGTGCCAGCAGTGAAGTTGCGGCTTGGAATGAGCAGTTCTTC.

The chain employs TRBV19 and TRBJ2-5; 9 bases are a match to TRBD2. The CDR3 totals 15 residues. After removal of 4 bases from V and 5 bases from J, the junction contained 8 bases not matched to a gene. The germline V gene has CDR1 LNHDA and CDR2 SQIVND (reference sequence). CDR3 nucleotide sequence: TGTGCCAGTAGTAGAGATAGCGGGAGCGGGGAGACCCAGTACTTC. It translates to CASSRDSGSGETQYF.

The chain links TRBV10-3 to TRBJ2-1; maybe TRBD2 (6 bases). CDR1 and CDR2 (germline): ENHRY, SYGVKD. The CDR3 totals 19 residues. Trimming stripped 0 bases from V and 0 bases from J, with 18 bases between. The CDR3 sequence is CAISESYPGSSVSYNEQFF. For the CDR3, the DNA is TGTGCCATCAGTGAGTCCTACCCGGGGTCTAGCGTCTCCTACAATGAGCAGTTCTTC.

The V call is TRBV10-3, the J call TRBJ1-5, with 7 bases that match TRBD1. The junction had 6 bases not matched to a gene; V was cut back by 2 bases and J by 2 bases. Germline V gives CDR1 ENHRY, CDR2 SYGVKD. This CDR3 contains 16 residues. CDR3 sequence: CAISEPGDSGNQPQHF. The CDR3 DNA sequence: TGTGCCATCAGTGAGCCGGGGGACAGCGGCAATCAGCCCCAGCATTTT.

V usage is TRBV19 and J usage is TRBJ1-5; D unclear. V shed 7 bases and J shed 3 bases, with 16 bases lying between them. The CDR3 loop spans 15 amino acids. Looked up from germline, CDR1 is LNHDA and CDR2 is SQIVND (reference sequence). For the CDR3, the DNA is TGTGCCAGTACCCCCCGGACTACTTACAATCAGCCCCAGCATTTT. Its protein product is CASTPRTTYNQPQHF.

The chain links TRBV11-1 to TRBJ2-1; no clear D gene. Germline V gene lookup returns CDR1 SGHAT and CDR2 FQDESV (reference sequence). Trimming cost V 5 bases and J 13 bases, with 15 bases left between them. The CDR3 loop spans 12 amino acids. CDR3 sequence (DNA): TGTGCCAGCAGCCCAAATGTCCCCACCCAGTTCTTC. Translated: CASSPNVPTQFF.

This sequence joins TRBV6-4 and TRBJ2-3, with TRBD2 matching over 10 bases. Germline lookup yields CDR1 MRHNA and CDR2 SNTAGT. The CDR3 contains 14 residues. Losses at the gene ends were 5 bases for V and 3 bases for J; bases not matched to a gene: 2. The CDR3 spells CASSLAGATDTQYF. CDR3 bases: TGTGCCAGCAGTCTAGCGGGAGCTACAGATACGCAGTATTTT.

The chain carries TRBV2 and TRBJ1-3; D may be TRBD1 (5 bases). Trimming took 6 bases from V and 15 from J, leaving 24 bases between them. The CDR3 loop spans 14 amino acids. Germline CDR1 is SNHLY and CDR2 is FYNNEI. Here the CDR3 reads CASSNGRSGPLRYF. In nucleotides, the CDR3 is TGTGCCAGCAGCAACGGGCGGTCAGGGCCCTTACGATATTTT.

This clone was seen once. The chain has TRBV27 and TRBJ1-6, with D uncertain. The CDR3 sequence is 13 residues long. CDR1 is MNHEY and CDR2 is SMNVEV in the germline V gene (reference sequence). The ends were cut back, 6 bases at V and 7 bases at J, with 10 bases in the middle. The DNA of the CDR3 is TGTGCCAGCAGCCTTGACTCGAATTCACCCCTCCACTTT. Its translation: CASSLDSNSPLHF.

The rearrangement joins TRBV6-1 to TRBJ1-5; 12 nucleotides line up with TRBD1. The germline V gene encodes CDR1 MNHNS and CDR2 SASEGT. V trimming: 4 bases; J trimming: 8 bases; junction bases outside the gene matches: 21. The CDR3 has 20 amino acids. The DNA for the CDR3 is TGTGCCAGCAGTGTCAAATGGTATGTCCGGGACAGGGGGCGCCCGGAGCCCCAGCATTTT. Translated: CASSVKWYVRDRGRPEPQHF.